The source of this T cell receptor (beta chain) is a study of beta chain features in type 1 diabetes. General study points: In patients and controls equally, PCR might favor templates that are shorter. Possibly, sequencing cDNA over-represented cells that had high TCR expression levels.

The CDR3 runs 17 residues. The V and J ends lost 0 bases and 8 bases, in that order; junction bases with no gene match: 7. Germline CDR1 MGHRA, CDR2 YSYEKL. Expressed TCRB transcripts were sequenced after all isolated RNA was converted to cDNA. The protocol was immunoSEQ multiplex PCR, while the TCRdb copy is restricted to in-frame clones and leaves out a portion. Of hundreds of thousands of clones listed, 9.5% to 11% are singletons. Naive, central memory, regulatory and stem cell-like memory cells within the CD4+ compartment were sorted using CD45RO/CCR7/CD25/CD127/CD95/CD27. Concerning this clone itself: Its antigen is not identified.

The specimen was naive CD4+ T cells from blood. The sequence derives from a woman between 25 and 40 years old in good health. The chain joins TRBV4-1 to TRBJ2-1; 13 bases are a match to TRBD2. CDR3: CASSQDKGLAGVHEQFF. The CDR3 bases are TGCGCCAGCAGCCAAGATAAAGGACTAGCGGGAGTTCATGAGCAGTTCTTC.